The clone carrying this T cell receptor beta chain showed up just a few times. What it recognizes is unknown. This record belongs to a study of cytomegalovirus exposure and HLA in healthy donors. General study points: Analysis was performed later, and it showed HLA-associated TCR beta chains to be more clonally expanded than equally common others.

The CDR3 is made up of 14 amino acids. V lost 7 bases to trimming and J lost 8 bases, with 20 bases between them. Looked up from germline, CDR1 is MNHEY and CDR2 is SVGAGI. The primer mix had 60 Vbeta and 13 Jbeta primers. Measured with immunoSEQ multiplex PCR; TCRdb has only the in-frame clones, and not every one. The table shows about 140,000 clones, with 78% occurring only once. The receptor was derived from a male donor in good health and CMV-seronegative. Sequencing was performed on PBMCs. This chain joins TRBV6-5 and TRBJ1-2; weak D call: TRBD1 (5 bases). CDR3: CASTQIGGLYGYTF. The CDR3 DNA follows: TGTGCCAGCACTCAAATCGGGGGTTTATACGGCTACACCTTC.